These T cell receptor beta chains were read from a single sample in a study of cytomegalovirus exposure and HLA in healthy donors. Data came from immunoSEQ multiplex PCR; TCRdb stores just in-frame clones and leaves some out. The sample contains more than 85,000 clones, around 70% of which appear only once. Sequences were obtained from PBMCs. These receptors were taken from a man aged 30 to 39 in good health and CMV-seronegative. Both conserved end residues are part of each CDR3. A D gene is named only where the DNA matches it firmly. Clone size appears in some rows only: once, few, many, or a class for an expanded clone.

V gene	clone size	D gene	J gene	CDR3 DNA	CDR3 protein
TRBV10-3	.	TRBD1	TRBJ1-2	TGTGCCATCAGTGGTACGGCAGGGGGCACAGGCTACACCTTC	CAISGTAGGTGYTF
TRBV2	.	TRBD1	TRBJ1-2	TGTGCCAGCAGTCGAGCAGGGGGCGGGGACTATGGCTACACCTTC	CASSRAGGGDYGYTF
TRBV9	once	TRBD1	TRBJ2-3	TGTGCCAGCAGCATCCCGGGACAGGGGCAAGATACGCAGTATTTT	CASSIPGQGQDTQYF
TRBV28	.	.	TRBJ1-5	TGTGCCAGCAGTAGAGCGTGGGGCCATCAGCCCCAGCATTTT	CASSRAWGHQPQHF
TRBV19	once	TRBD1	TRBJ1-5	TGTGCCAGTAGTATGACAGGGGGAGACAATCAGCCCCAGCATTTT	CASSMTGGDNQPQHF
TRBV7-2	.	.	TRBJ2-1	TGTGCCAGCAGCTTAGCGGCCCGAGGGAATGAGCAGTTCTTC	CASSLAARGNEQFF
TRBV6-1	once	.	TRBJ2-6	TGTGCCAGCAGTGTAGGCAGGGTTTCTGGGGCCAACGTCCTGACTTTC	CASSVGRVSGANVLTF
TRBV23-1	.	.	TRBJ2-1	TGCGCCAGGCCCTTGGGGCCCCACAATGAGCAGTTCTTC	CARPLGPHNEQFF
TRBV19	few	.	TRBJ1-4	TGTGCCAGTAACAGCCGACCAACTAATGAAAAACTGTTTTTT	CASNSRPTNEKLFF
TRBV4-1	.	TRBD2	TRBJ2-5	TGCGCCAGCAGCCAAGCCCCGACAGGGACTAGCGGGAGTCCCCAAGAGACCCAGTACTTC	CASSQAPTGTSGSPQETQYF
TRBV19	few	TRBD2	TRBJ2-7	TGTGCCAGTAGTGCGACTAGCGGGAGGACATACGAGCAGTACTTC	CASSATSGRTYEQYF
TRBV5-1	.	.	TRBJ1-5	TGCGCCAGCAGCTTGGACGGGGGGCTGAATCAGCCCCAGCATTTT	CASSLDGGLNQPQHF
TRBV5-1	.	TRBD1	TRBJ2-2	TGCGCCAGCAGCGAGGGGGACAGGGCAACCGGGGAGCTGTTTTTT	CASSEGDRATGELFF
TRBV28	.	.	TRBJ2-7	TGTGCCAGCAGTTCCCGCGGGGACGGAAATTGGCAGTACTTC	CASSSRGDGNWQYF
TRBV2	.	.	TRBJ1-3	TGTGCCAGCAGTGAAATTGCGGGGGGAGGAAACACCATATATTTT	CASSEIAGGGNTIYF
TRBV18	once	.	TRBJ2-1	TGTGCCAGCTCACCACGTCAGTATGAGCAGTTCTTC	CASSPRQYEQFF
TRBV7-9	.	.	TRBJ1-5	TGTGCCAGCAGCGGGGAGGGCAATCAGCCCCAGCATTTT	CASSGEGNQPQHF
TRBV9	few	.	TRBJ2-1	TGTGCCAGCAGCGCCGACAACTACAATGAGCAGTTCTTC	CASSADNYNEQFF
TRBV30	.	TRBD2	TRBJ2-1	TGTGCCTGGAGTGTGGGGGGACTATACAATGAGCAGTTCTTC	CAWSVGGLYNEQFF
TRBV19	.	.	TRBJ1-5	TGTGCCAGTAGTAATGGACAGACGATCAGCCTTAATCAGCCCCAGCATTTT	CASSNGQTISLNQPQHF
TRBV27	.	.	TRBJ2-7	TGTGCCAGCAAAGCCTACCGGACAGCTAAAGAGCAGTACTTC	CASKAYRTAKEQYF
TRBV28	.	.	TRBJ2-2	TGTGCCAGCCAAAAATACAGTACAAGGGAGCTGTTTTTT	CASQKYSTRELFF
TRBV4-3	.	.	TRBJ1-1	TGCGCCAGCAGCCATAAGGGAGGGGTTCGGGAAGCTTTCTTT	CASSHKGGVREAFF
TRBV6-6	few	TRBD1	TRBJ1-1	TGTGCCAGCAGGGAGGGACAGGGGGGAAACACTGAAGCTTTCTTT	CASREGQGGNTEAFF
TRBV6-5	.	.	TRBJ1-2	TGTGCCAGCGGATCGACTCAGGGGTATGGCTACACCTTC	CASGSTQGYGYTF
TRBV4-1	.	.	TRBJ2-7	TGCGCCAGCAGCCGCCCCAAGGCGGTAGCGATGATCTCCTACGAGCAGTACTTC	CASSRPKAVAMISYEQYF
TRBV14	.	TRBD2	TRBJ2-1	TGTGCCAGCAGCCCACGGGGGAGCGGGAGAGTAGGTGAGCAGTTCTTC	CASSPRGSGRVGEQFF
TRBV19	.	.	TRBJ1-5	TGTGCCAGTAGTGTGGGCAGGCGCAATCAGCCCCAGCATTTT	CASSVGRRNQPQHF
TRBV6-5	.	.	TRBJ1-1	TGTGCCAGCAGTTACGGGGGCTTCACTGAAGCTTTCTTT	CASSYGGFTEAFF
TRBV5-4	.	TRBD1	TRBJ1-2	TGTGCCAGCAGCTTGGGGACAGGGGGAAACTATGGCTACACCTTC	CASSLGTGGNYGYTF
TRBV6-5	.	TRBD1	TRBJ1-1	TGTGCCAGCAGTTTAAGGACAGGGGTAGTCACTGAAGCTTTCTTT	CASSLRTGVVTEAFF
TRBV5-4	.	TRBD1	TRBJ1-1	TGTGCCAGCAGCTCAAGTAAACAGGGGAAAAACACTGAAGCTTTCTTT	CASSSSKQGKNTEAFF
TRBV11-3	few	.	TRBJ2-2	TGTGCCAGCAGCTTTGGACAGATAAACACCGGGGAGCTGTTTTTT	CASSFGQINTGELFF
TRBV11-3	.	TRBD1	TRBJ2-7	TGTGCCAGCAGCCAGGACAGGGACCACGAGCAGTACTTC	CASSQDRDHEQYF
TRBV11-1	.	.	TRBJ1-1	TGTGCCAGCAGCCAGGACTTACTGGGCTCGAACACTGAAGCTTTCTTT	CASSQDLLGSNTEAFF
TRBV10-1	.	.	TRBJ1-2	TGCGCCAGCTCACAAAACCTTAACTATGGCTACACCTTC	CASSQNLNYGYTF
TRBV9	once	.	TRBJ1-6	TGTGCCAGCAGCGTACAGGGTTGGGTGAATTCACCCCTCCACTTT	CASSVQGWVNSPLHF
TRBV6-1	.	.	TRBJ1-1	TGTGCCAGCAATCTGAGGGCAGGGGTGAATGAAGCTTTCTTT	CASNLRAGVNEAFF
TRBV25-1	.	TRBD2	TRBJ2-5	TGTGCCAGCAGTGAAAACAACGGACTAGCGGCAAACTTC	CASSENNGLAANF
TRBV11-2	.	.	TRBJ1-3	TGTGCCAGCAGCAGGGACTACTCTGGAAACACCATATATTTT	CASSRDYSGNTIYF
TRBV27	.	.	TRBJ1-2	TGTGCCAGTTCTGCGAATGAAGCCTATGGCTACACCTTC	CASSANEAYGYTF
TRBV4-3	.	.	TRBJ1-5	TGCGCCAGCAGCCAAGATTGGGGGGTTAATCAGCCCCAGCATTTT	CASSQDWGVNQPQHF
TRBV18	few	.	TRBJ2-6	TGTGCCAGCTCACCGGTTACAGTAGATTCTGGGGCCAACGTCCTGACTTTC	CASSPVTVDSGANVLTF
TRBV29-1	.	.	TRBJ1-6	TGCAGCGTCATGGGCCAGGGGAATTCACCCCTCCACTTT	CSVMGQGNSPLHF
TRBV5-1	.	.	TRBJ2-7	TGCGCCAGCAGCTTTACGGGTCCCTCCTACGAGCAGTACTTC	CASSFTGPSYEQYF
TRBV2	.	TRBD1	TRBJ1-3	TGTGCCAGCAGTGGAGACAGGGGAGGGGACTCTGGAAACACCATATATTTT	CASSGDRGGDSGNTIYF
TRBV19	.	TRBD1	TRBJ1-4	TGTGCCAGTAGTCCCGGACAGGCAACTAATGAAAAACTGTTTTTT	CASSPGQATNEKLFF
TRBV25-1	once	TRBD1	TRBJ2-5	TGTGCCAGCAATGAACCAGCAGGGGGCGGAGAGACCCAGTACTTC	CASNEPAGGGETQYF
TRBV9	.	.	TRBJ2-2	TGTGCCAGCAGCCCTCAAACGGGAGCCTACACCGGGGAGCTGTTTTTT	CASSPQTGAYTGELFF